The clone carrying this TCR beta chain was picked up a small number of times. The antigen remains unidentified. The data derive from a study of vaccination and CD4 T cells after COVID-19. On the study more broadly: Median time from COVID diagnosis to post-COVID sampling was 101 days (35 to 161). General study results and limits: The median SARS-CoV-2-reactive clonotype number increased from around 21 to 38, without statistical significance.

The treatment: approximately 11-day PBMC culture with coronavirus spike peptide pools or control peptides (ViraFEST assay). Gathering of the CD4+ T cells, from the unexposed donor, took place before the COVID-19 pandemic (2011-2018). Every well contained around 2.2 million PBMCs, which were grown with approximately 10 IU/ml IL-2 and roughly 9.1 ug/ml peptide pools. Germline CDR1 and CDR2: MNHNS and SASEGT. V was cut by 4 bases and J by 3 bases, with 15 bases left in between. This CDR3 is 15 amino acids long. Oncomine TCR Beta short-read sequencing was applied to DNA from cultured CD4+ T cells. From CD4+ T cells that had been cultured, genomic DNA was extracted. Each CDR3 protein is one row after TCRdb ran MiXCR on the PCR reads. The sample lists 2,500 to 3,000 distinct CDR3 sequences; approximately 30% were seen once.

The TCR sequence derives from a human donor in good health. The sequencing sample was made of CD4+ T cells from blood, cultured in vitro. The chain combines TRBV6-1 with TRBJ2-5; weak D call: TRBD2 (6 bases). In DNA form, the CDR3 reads TGTGCCAGCAGTGGGGTCTTCTGGGGGGAAGAGACCCAGTACTTC. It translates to CASSGVFWGEETQYF.